These 30 T cell receptor beta chains originate from one sample sequenced in a study of blood T cell repertoires in COVID-19. Profiling relied on immunoSEQ multiplex PCR, and the TCRdb table lists in-frame clones only, not all of them. This sample carries 220,000 or so clones, 80% to 90% of them seen once, and the ten largest clones take about 5.1%. Specimen: peripheral blood. These receptors were taken from a woman aged 60 to 75 who had recovered from COVID-19.

This clone occurred a few times. The V and J genes are TRBV6-6 and TRBJ1-1; a possible D gene is TRBD1 (5 bases). The CDR3 is 13 amino acids. Germline V gene data show CDR1 as MNHNY and CDR2 as SVGAGI (reference sequence). V was pared by 0 bases and J by 7 bases, with 9 bases between. The CDR3, as DNA: TGTGCCAGCAGTTACTCGTTAAGGGGTGAAGCTTTCTTT. This encodes CASSYSLRGEAFF.

The CDR3 coding sequence is TGCGCCAGCAGCTTACAGGCTGTAGGCACTGAAGCTTTCTTT. It translates to CASSLQAVGTEAFF. The rearrangement links TRBV5-1 to TRBJ1-1; D possibly corresponds to TRBD1 (5 bases). This CDR3 comprises 14 residues. Per the germline V gene, CDR1 is SGHRS and CDR2 is YFSETQ. The V end lost 2 bases, the J end lost 4 bases, and 12 bases lay between the germline ends.

In its sample, this clone was seen once. The chain combines TRBV25-1 with TRBJ1-1, with TRBD1 matching over 7 bases. The CDR3 runs 15 residues. Germline lookup yields CDR1 MGHDK and CDR2 SYGVNS. Unmatched junction bases numbered 6, after V lost 5 bases and J lost 0 bases. The CDR3 DNA reads TGTGCCAGCAGTTACGACAGGGCCATGAACACTGAAGCTTTCTTT. It translates to CASSYDRAMNTEAFF.

The V call is TRBV4-1, the J call TRBJ1-2, with D maybe TRBD1 (6 bases). The germline gives CDR1 MGHRA, CDR2 YSYEKL. V was shortened by 5 bases and J by 4 bases, with 20 bases between the two germline ends. The CDR3 totals 16 residues. CDR3 sequence (DNA): TGCGCCAGCAGCTCAAGGGGACCGGGGACACTCTATGGCTACACCTTC. This codes for CASSSRGPGTLYGYTF.

The rearrangement uses TRBV7-9 and TRBJ2-5, with D maybe TRBD2 (5 bases). Deletions cut 7 bases from V and 3 bases from J, with 12 bases between. CDR1 is SEHNR, CDR2 FQNEAQ, per germline (reference sequence). CDR3 length: 13 amino acids. The chain's CDR3 is CASTTDWEETQYF. In DNA form, the CDR3 reads TGTGCCAGCACCACGGACTGGGAAGAGACCCAGTACTTC.

This clone has just one count. This chain connects TRBV3-1 (or the pseudogene TRBV3-2) to TRBJ1-3; a possible D gene is TRBD1 (6 bases). This CDR3 has 16 residues. V lost 2 bases to trimming and J lost 3 bases, with 14 bases between them. The germline V gene has CDR1 LGHDT and CDR2 YNNKEL (reference sequence). CDR3 nucleotide sequence: TGTGCCAGCAGCCAACCGACAGGTGCCGGTGGAAACACCATATATTTT. It translates to CASSQPTGAGGNTIYF.

CDR3 DNA: TGTGCCAGCAGCTTCCGACCGGAGACTGAAGCTTTCTTT. Translated: CASSFRPETEAFF. The V and J genes are TRBV7-3 and TRBJ1-1; D is unclear. V was clipped by 3 bases and J by 5 bases, with 10 bases between them. CDR3 length: 13 amino acids. Germline V gene lookup returns CDR1 SGHTA and CDR2 FQGTGA. Full variable domain (remainder filled in from reference TRBV7-3 and TRBJ1-1): GAGVSQTPSNKVTEKGKYVELRCDPISGHTALYWYRQSLGQGPEFLIYFQGTGAADDSGLPNDRFFAVRPEGSVSTLKIQRTERGDSAVYLCASSFRPETEAFFGQGTRLTVV.

This chain connects TRBV7-6 to TRBJ1-1; 7 nucleotides agree with TRBD1. Trimming cost V 3 bases and J 7 bases; bases outside gene matches: 11. Germline V lookup: CDR1 SGHVS, CDR2 FNYEAQ. The length of the CDR3 is 15 residues. CDR3 residues: CASSFYPRDRVEAFF. The CDR3 region has the DNA TGTGCCAGCAGCTTTTACCCCCGGGACAGAGTTGAAGCTTTCTTT.

The CDR3 sequence is CASSLVGGSQETQYF. The CDR3 DNA follows: TGTGCCAGCAGCTTAGTAGGGGGCTCCCAAGAGACCCAGTACTTC. The V call is TRBV7-2, the J call TRBJ2-5; 7 nucleotides match TRBD1. The CDR3 covers 15 residues. V was pared by 1 base and J by 1 base, with 3 bases of the junction left unmatched. Germline values: CDR1 SGHTA, CDR2 FQGNSA.

This chain joins TRBV3-1 (or the pseudogene TRBV3-2) and TRBJ2-5, with D possibly being TRBD2 (6 bases). With 4 bases removed from V and 2 bases from J, the gap between germline ends came to 11 bases. The CDR3 is 14 amino acids. Germline assignment: CDR1 LGHDT and CDR2 YNNKEL (reference sequence). DNA of the CDR3: TGTGCCAGCAGCCGACTAGAGGCACAAGAGACCCAGTACTTC. Protein product: CASSRLEAQETQYF.

The CDR3 protein is CASSPRTGMHTQYF. CDR3 bases: TGTGCCAGCAGTCCGAGGACAGGGATGCATACGCAGTATTTT. This sequence joins TRBV6-4 and TRBJ2-3; TRBD1 matches 8 bases. Germline CDR1 reads MRHNA; CDR2 reads SNTAGT. Trimming took 5 bases from V and 7 from J; bases not matched to a gene: 8. This CDR3 is built from 14 residues.

The rearrangement joins TRBV5-1 to TRBJ2-3, with 7 bases lining up with TRBD1. Germline trimming cut 2 bases from V and 6 bases from J; bases unmatched to any gene: 12. The V gene's germline CDR1 is SGHRS and CDR2 YFSETQ. The CDR3 has 16 residues. CDR3 DNA: TGCGCCAGCAGCTTAGAGGGGGCGCTCCAGGGCGATACGCAGTATTTT. Translating gives CASSLEGALQGDTQYF.

The chain links TRBV6-5 to TRBJ2-1; 9 bases fit TRBD2. Looked up from germline, CDR1 is MNHEY and CDR2 is SVGAGI. After removal of 2 bases from V and 8 bases from J, the junction contained 7 bases not matched to a gene. This CDR3 is built from 15 residues. The CDR3 region has the DNA TGTGCCAGCAGTTACACAATAGCGGGGGTCGATGAGCAGTTCTTC. It codes for CASSYTIAGVDEQFF.

The rearrangement joins TRBV27 to TRBJ2-1, with TRBD2 as a possible D gene (6 bases). The V gene lost 1 base and the J gene lost 4 bases, with 8 bases spanning the gap. The CDR3 sequence is 14 residues long. The germline CDR1 and CDR2 sequences are MNHEY and SMNVEV (reference sequence). The CDR3 spells CASSLYAGYNEQFF. For the CDR3, the DNA is TGTGCCAGCAGTTTATATGCGGGGTACAATGAGCAGTTCTTC.

V and J are TRBV14 and TRBJ1-1; a possible D gene is TRBD1 (6 bases). Germline V lookup: CDR1 SGHDN, CDR2 FVKESK. The CDR3 runs to 14 residues. Trimming removed 4 bases at V and 3 bases at J, with 12 bases between. CDR3 loop: CASSLVGQYTEAFF. The CDR3 nucleotides are TGTGCCAGCAGCCTGGTGGGACAATACACTGAAGCTTTCTTT.

CDR3 loop: CASSVATGGYEQYF. As DNA, the CDR3 is TGTGCCAGCAGCGTTGCGACAGGGGGTTACGAGCAGTACTTC. The chain couples TRBV9 to TRBJ2-7, with 9 nucleotides matching TRBD1. CDR1 and CDR2 (germline): SGDLS, YYNGEE. With 2 bases clipped from V and 4 bases from J, the junction kept 4 bases outside the gene matches. The CDR3 runs 14 residues.

The genes are TRBV9 and TRBJ2-1, with TRBD2 matching 8 bases. This CDR3 contains 15 residues. V gave up 1 base and J gave up 4 bases; unmatched junction bases: 4. Germline CDR1 is SGDLS and CDR2 is YYNGEE. The CDR3 DNA is TGTGCCAGCAGCGTAACCGGGGGGGCATACAATGAGCAGTTCTTC. It translates to CASSVTGGAYNEQFF.

The J gene is TRBJ2-2, the V gene TRBV9; TRBD2 agrees at 12 bases. CDR1 SGDLS and CDR2 YYNGEE come from the germline V gene. J was trimmed by 4 bases and V by 4 bases; bases with no gene match: 8. The CDR3 sequence is 17 residues long. The CDR3 DNA reads TGTGCCAGCAGCCCCCCACTAGCGGGGGGCCCCACCGGGGAGCTGTTTTTT. Encoded protein: CASSPPLAGGPTGELFF.

This chain joins TRBV6-6 and TRBJ2-4, with a weak D call TRBD2 (7 bases). In germline, CDR1 is MNHNY, CDR2 SVGAGI (reference sequence). V lost 0 bases to trimming and J lost 7 bases, with 16 bases between them. CDR3 length: 16 residues. CDR3 in DNA: TGTGCCAGCAGTTACTCGTGGGGGGGCCCAGGGAACATTCAGTACTTC. As protein: CASSYSWGGPGNIQYF.

The chain couples TRBV6-5 to TRBJ2-2, with D unresolved. Germline V gene lookup returns CDR1 MNHEY and CDR2 SVGAGI. Trimming removed 6 bases at V and 7 bases at J, with 6 bases between. The CDR3 is 11 residues long. This chain's CDR3 is CASSHYGELFF. CDR3 DNA sequence: TGTGCCAGCAGCCACTACGGGGAGCTGTTTTTT.

The CDR3 DNA is TGTGCCAGCAGCTTTGACAGGGTGGCCACTGAAGCTTTCTTT. Its protein is CASSFDRVATEAFF. This chain uses TRBV11-1 with TRBJ1-1, with 7 bases identical to TRBD1. V was clipped by 3 bases and J by 4 bases; unmatched bases: 5. Germline V CDR1 and CDR2: SGHAT, FQDESV (reference sequence). This CDR3 has 14 residues.

The chain uses TRBV10-1 and TRBJ2-3; maybe TRBD2 (7 bases). The CDR3 extends over 15 amino acids. Germline V gene sequence: CDR1 WNHNN, CDR2 SYGVQD (reference sequence). The V end lost 0 bases, the J end lost 4 bases, and 11 bases lay between the germline ends. CDR3 DNA sequence: TGCGCCAGCAGTGAGTCGAGGGGGGGCGCAGATACGCAGTATTTT. It translates to CASSESRGGADTQYF.

This chain links TRBV4-2 with TRBJ1-3; unclear D gene. This CDR3 is 17 amino acids long. Germline assignment: CDR1 LGHNA and CDR2 YNFKEQ. V gave up 1 base and J gave up 0 bases, with 13 bases separating them. The CDR3 sequence is CASSQAWPSPSGNTIYF. The CDR3 DNA sequence: TGTGCCAGCAGCCAAGCTTGGCCTAGCCCCTCTGGAAACACCATATATTTT.

V usage is TRBV2 and J usage is TRBJ2-5, with 7 positions matching TRBD2. CDR3 length equals 15 residues. Germline V lookup: CDR1 SNHLY, CDR2 FYNNEI. V gave up 1 base and J gave up 7 bases; unmatched junction bases: 9. The CDR3 is CASSEEGSGTGTQYF. The CDR3 DNA reads as TGTGCCAGCAGTGAAGAGGGGAGCGGGACGGGGACCCAGTACTTC.

V and J are TRBV6-5 and TRBJ2-5; TRBD1 is a possible D gene (6 bases). Looked up from germline, CDR1 is MNHEY and CDR2 is SVGAGI. This CDR3 spans 14 amino acids. V was clipped by 5 bases and J by 4 bases, with 14 bases between them. The CDR3 here is CASSHYRVAETQYF. In DNA form, the CDR3 reads TGTGCCAGCAGTCACTACAGGGTGGCAGAGACCCAGTACTTC.

The chain recombines TRBV6-2 or TRBV6-3 with TRBJ2-3; 8 nucleotides match TRBD1. The CDR3 runs 18 residues. The V gene end was trimmed by 4 bases and the J gene end by 0 bases; junction bases not matched to a gene: 12. Germline V CDR1 and CDR2: MNHEY, SVGEGT. CDR3 nucleotide sequence: TGTGCCAGCAGTTCGCGCTCCGGGACAGGAACTAGCACAGATACGCAGTATTTT. It specifies CASSSRSGTGTSTDTQYF.

This clone has a handful of counts. The J gene is TRBJ1-1, the V gene TRBV9, with D maybe TRBD1 (6 bases). In germline, CDR1 is SGDLS, CDR2 YYNGEE. V dropped 3 bases and J dropped 4 bases, with 10 bases sitting between them. The CDR3 runs 13 residues. CDR3 sequence: CASSEGGGTEAFF. The CDR3 coding sequence is TGTGCCAGCAGCGAGGGAGGGGGCACTGAAGCTTTCTTT.

The V gene is TRBV12-3 or TRBV12-4, the J gene TRBJ1-2, with D unresolved. The germline V and J ends were trimmed by 7 bases and 5 bases, with 11 bases remaining between them. The CDR3 loop spans 12 amino acids. As DNA, the CDR3 is TGTGCCAGCAATTTGGGCGGGTATGGCTACACCTTC. This gives the protein CASNLGGYGYTF.

The rearrangement joins TRBV5-6 to TRBJ2-2, with 8 bases fitting TRBD2. Trimming cost V 1 base and J 4 bases; bases outside gene matches: 3. Germline-derived CDR1 and CDR2 are SGHDT and YYEEEE. CDR3 size: 15 residues. In DNA, the CDR3 is TGTGCCAGCAGCTTGCTAGCGGGTCGCACCGGGGAGCTGTTTTTT. The encoded protein is CASSLLAGRTGELFF. The full variable domain, completed using reference TRBV5-6 and TRBJ2-2, is DAGVTQSPTHLIKTRGQQVTLRCSPKSGHDTVSWYQQALGQGPQFIFQYYEEEERQRGNFPDRFSGHQFPNYSSELNVNALLLGDSALYLCASSLLAGRTGELFFGEGSRLTVL.

The genes are TRBV18 and TRBJ1-2; D is possibly TRBD1 (6 bases). Germline CDR1 reads KGHSH; CDR2 reads LQKENI. The germline V and J ends were trimmed by 3 bases and 2 bases, with 10 bases remaining between them. This CDR3 spans 14 amino acids. As DNA, the CDR3 is TGTGCCAGCTCACCCGTTGACAGGAACTATGGCTACACCTTC. Its protein is CASSPVDRNYGYTF. Combining the CDR3 with reference TRBV18 and TRBJ1-2 gives the whole variable domain NAGVMQNPRHLVRRRGQEARLRCSPMKGHSHVYWYRQLPEEGLKFMVYLQKENIIDESGMPKERFSAEFPKEGPSILRIQQVVRGDSAAYFCASSPVDRNYGYTFGSGTRLTVV.